Presented here are 16 T cell receptor beta chains from one specimen sequenced in a study of blood T cell repertoires in COVID-19. TCRdb keeps only in-frame clones here, not all; method: immunoSEQ multiplex PCR. This table has about 300,000 clones, 89% appearing once. What was sequenced was peripheral blood. These TCRs come from a man aged 18 to 29 who had recovered from COVID-19.

The chain combines TRBV4-1 with TRBJ2-7; possible D gene TRBD1, 6 bases. This CDR3 has 16 residues. Germline V gene lookup returns CDR1 MGHRA and CDR2 YSYEKL. V lost 0 bases and J 2 bases, leaving 14 bases between the germline ends. The CDR3 region is CASSQEGLNRAYEQYF. Written as DNA, the CDR3 is TGCGCCAGCAGCCAAGAAGGGCTGAACAGGGCCTACGAGCAGTACTTC.

The rearrangement joins TRBV29-1 to TRBJ2-2; possible D gene TRBD1, 5 bases. This CDR3 region has 13 residues. The germline CDR1 and CDR2 sequences are SQVTM and ANQGSEA. Trimming stripped 3 bases from V and 1 base from J, with 6 bases between. The CDR3 is CSVEGQNTGELFF. The CDR3 DNA sequence: TGCAGCGTTGAGGGGCAGAACACCGGGGAGCTGTTTTTT.

V gene TRBV5-6 combines with J gene TRBJ2-2; 9 nucleotides agree with TRBD1. CDR1 is SGHDT and CDR2 is YYEEEE in the germline V gene. The CDR3 consists of 15 residues. Germline trimming cut 3 bases from V and 1 base from J; bases unmatched to any gene: 1. Written as DNA, the CDR3 is TGTGCCAGCAGCTCGGGACAGGGGAACACCGGGGAGCTGTTTTTT. It specifies CASSSGQGNTGELFF.

The chain joins TRBV7-6 to TRBJ2-1; tentatively, D is TRBD1 (5 bases). This CDR3 contains 16 residues. The V and J ends lost 4 bases and 7 bases respectively, with 20 bases between them. The germline CDR1 and CDR2 sequences are SGHVS and FNYEAQ. The CDR3 region is CASSSPLRSKGNEQFF. For the CDR3, the DNA is TGTGCCAGCAGCTCACCACTTCGTTCAAAGGGGAATGAGCAGTTCTTC.

CDR3 in DNA: TGTGCCAGCTCACCAGGGACTAGCTCCTACGAGCAGTACTTC. Amino acid sequence: CASSPGTSSYEQYF. This chain links TRBV18 with TRBJ2-7; 8 bases fit TRBD2. The CDR3 runs to 14 residues. The trim removed 2 bases at V and 0 bases at J, leaving 0 bases unmatched. From germline, CDR1 is KGHSH and CDR2 LQKENI. The variable domain in full, completed from reference TRBV18 and TRBJ2-7, reads NAGVMQNPRHLVRRRGQEARLRCSPMKGHSHVYWYRQLPEEGLKFMVYLQKENIIDESGMPKERFSAEFPKEGPSILRIQQVVRGDSAAYFCASSPGTSSYEQYFGPGTRLTVT.

A single count supports this clone. The rearrangement uses TRBV11-1 and TRBJ2-7, with D possibly matching TRBD2 (5 bases). CDR1 is SGHAT, CDR2 FQDESV, per germline (reference sequence). This CDR3 has 16 amino acids. V was trimmed by 5 bases and J by 5 bases, leaving 22 bases between them. The CDR3 loop is CASSPVARELLDEQYF. DNA for the CDR3: TGTGCCAGCAGCCCAGTAGCTCGGGAACTCCTCGACGAGCAGTACTTC.

The chain carries TRBV9 and TRBJ1-2; 7 nucleotides align to TRBD1. Germline V lookup: CDR1 SGDLS, CDR2 YYNGEE. The V segment lost 0 bases and the J segment 3 bases; nucleotides outside the gene matches: 5. CDR3 length: 15 amino acids. The CDR3 protein is CASSVASQGDYGYTF. The CDR3 coding sequence is TGTGCCAGCAGCGTAGCTTCGCAGGGGGACTATGGCTACACCTTC.

The chain joins TRBV5-1 to TRBJ1-1, with D possibly being TRBD1 (5 bases). The CDR3 runs 15 residues. Trimming shortened V by 9 bases and J by 1 base, and 19 bases separated the two germline ends. Germline-derived CDR1 and CDR2 are SGHRS and YFSETQ. The CDR3 loop reads CATTRGGLGNTEAFF. CDR3 bases: TGCGCCACCACCCGGGGGGGTTTGGGGAACACTGAAGCTTTCTTT.

The V call is TRBV2, the J call TRBJ1-1, with D perhaps matching TRBD1 (6 bases). V lost 10 bases to trimming and J lost 4 bases, with 19 bases between them. The CDR3 covers 14 residues. CDR1 is SNHLY, CDR2 FYNNEI, per germline. The CDR3 is CATETTGRGTEAFF. The CDR3 DNA reads as TGTGCCACCGAAACTACAGGGAGGGGCACTGAAGCTTTCTTT. The full variable domain, completed using reference TRBV2 and TRBJ1-1, is EPEVTQTPSHQVTQMGQEVILRCVPISNHLYFYWYRQILGQKVEFLVSFYNNEISEKSEIFDDQFSVERPDGSNFTLKIRSTKLEDSAMYFCATETTGRGTEAFFGQGTRLTVV.

The J gene is TRBJ2-3, the V gene TRBV2; D is possibly TRBD2 (6 bases). CDR1 and CDR2 (germline): SNHLY, FYNNEI. This CDR3 comprises 15 residues. The ends were cut back, 1 base at V and 0 bases at J, with 8 bases in the middle. The CDR3: CASSEGGISTDTQYF. CDR3 nucleotide sequence: TGTGCCAGCAGTGAAGGCGGGATTAGCACAGATACGCAGTATTTT.

The chain recombines TRBV7-9 with TRBJ2-7; D may be TRBD2 (5 bases). V lost 3 bases and J 0 bases, leaving 12 bases between the germline ends. This CDR3 is built from 15 residues. CDR1 and CDR2 from the germline V gene are SEHNR and FQNEAQ (reference sequence). The DNA of the CDR3 is TGTGCCAGCAGCTTCGGACTCTTGAGCTCCTACGAGCAGTACTTC. Its protein is CASSFGLLSSYEQYF. Full variable domain (missing parts from reference TRBV7-9 and TRBJ2-7): DTGVSQNPRHKITKRGQNVTFRCDPISEHNRLYWYRQTLGQGPEFLTYFQNEAQLEKSRLLSDRFSAERPKGSFSTLEIQRTEQGDSAMYLCASSFGLLSSYEQYFGPGTRLTVT.

CDR3 protein: CATRAGQAKGYSPNYGYTF. The CDR3 nucleotides are TGTGCCACCAGGGCCGGTCAGGCCAAGGGGTACTCACCTAACTATGGCTACACCTTC. This chain connects TRBV24-1 to TRBJ1-2, with D perhaps TRBD1 (5 bases). Trimming shortened V by 7 bases and J by 0 bases, and 26 bases separated the two germline ends. This CDR3 has 19 residues. Germline CDR1 and CDR2: KGHDR and SFDVKD.

The CDR3 nucleotides read TGTGCCAGCAGTTACAGGAATACCGGAGGCTATACGCAGTATTTT. Its translation is CASSYRNTGGYTQYF. This rearrangement joins TRBV6-5 to TRBJ2-3; D is perhaps TRBD2 (5 bases). Per the germline V gene, CDR1 is MNHEY and CDR2 is SVGAGI. V was shortened by 2 bases and J by 7 bases, with 16 bases between the two germline ends. The CDR3 runs to 15 residues.

The DNA of the CDR3 is TGTGCCAGCAGCACGCCCAGGCTCCAACATACCTACGAGCAGTACTTC. Translation: CASSTPRLQHTYEQYF. V is TRBV7-9 and J is TRBJ2-7; D remains ambiguous. The CDR3 sequence is 16 residues long. Trimming pared 5 bases from V and 2 bases from J, leaving 19 bases between. Germline lookup yields CDR1 SEHNR and CDR2 FQNEAQ (reference sequence).

The chain has TRBV18 and TRBJ2-2; 10 bases are a match to TRBD1. Germline CDR1 is KGHSH and CDR2 is LQKENI. The V and J ends lost 2 bases and 5 bases, in that order; junction bases with no gene match: 5. The CDR3 consists of 16 residues. This chain's CDR3 is CASSPYRTGGTGELFF. For the CDR3, the DNA is TGTGCCAGCTCACCATACCGGACAGGGGGTACCGGGGAGCTGTTTTTT.

This clone was observed once. The chain is built from TRBV19 and TRBJ2-3, with 12 bases matching TRBD2. The V gene end was trimmed by 7 bases and the J gene end by 11 bases; junction bases not matched to a gene: 7. The CDR3 is 13 amino acids. In germline, CDR1 is LNHDA, CDR2 SQIVND (reference sequence). CDR3 in DNA: TGTGCCAGTACCCTAGCGGGGGGGCAGCTGCAGTATTTT. It yields the protein CASTLAGGQLQYF.